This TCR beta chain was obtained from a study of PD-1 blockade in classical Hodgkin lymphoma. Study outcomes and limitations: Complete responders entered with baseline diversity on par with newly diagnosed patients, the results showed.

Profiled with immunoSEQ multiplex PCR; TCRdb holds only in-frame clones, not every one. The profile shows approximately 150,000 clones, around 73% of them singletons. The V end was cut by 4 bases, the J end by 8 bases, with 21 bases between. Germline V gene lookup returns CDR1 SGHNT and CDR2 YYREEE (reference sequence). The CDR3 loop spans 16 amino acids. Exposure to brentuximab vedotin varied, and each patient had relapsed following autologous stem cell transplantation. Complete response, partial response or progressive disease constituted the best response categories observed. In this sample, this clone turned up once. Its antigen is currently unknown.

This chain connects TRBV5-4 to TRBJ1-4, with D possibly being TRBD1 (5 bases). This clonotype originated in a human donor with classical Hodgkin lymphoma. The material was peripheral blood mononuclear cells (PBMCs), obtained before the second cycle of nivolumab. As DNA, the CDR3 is TGTGCCAGCAGCCCCGCTTCCGGGGCCCCAGGGGAAAAACTGTTTTTT. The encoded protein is CASSPASGAPGEKLFF.